This record covers a single TCR beta chain. Its antigen is unknown. From germline, CDR1 is SNHLY and CDR2 FYNNEI. This CDR3 spans 15 amino acids. V lost 6 bases to trimming and J lost 0 bases, with 12 bases between them. Primers for the PCR totalled 60 Vbeta and 13 Jbeta. Clones were sequenced by immunoSEQ multiplex PCR, and TCRdb holds only the in-frame ones, with some missing. The sample shows roughly 98,000 clones, about four fifths of them seen only once. The record originates from a study of cytomegalovirus exposure and HLA in healthy donors. Study outcomes and limitations: An analysis was carried out at a later point. It showed that HLA-associated TCR beta chains were more clonally expanded than equally common non-associated chains. A later analysis linked a missense DCLRE1C variant to TCR beta V- and J-gene trimming. CMV serostatus was the sole immune exposure data available.

The chain links TRBV2 to TRBJ1-3; D remains ambiguous. The sequencing input was PBMCs. The sequence came from a woman between 65 and 79 years old in good health and CMV-seropositive. The CDR3 protein is CASSATTLSGNTIYF. In nucleotides, the CDR3 is TGTGCCAGCAGCGCTACGACTCTCTCTGGAAACACCATATATTTT.